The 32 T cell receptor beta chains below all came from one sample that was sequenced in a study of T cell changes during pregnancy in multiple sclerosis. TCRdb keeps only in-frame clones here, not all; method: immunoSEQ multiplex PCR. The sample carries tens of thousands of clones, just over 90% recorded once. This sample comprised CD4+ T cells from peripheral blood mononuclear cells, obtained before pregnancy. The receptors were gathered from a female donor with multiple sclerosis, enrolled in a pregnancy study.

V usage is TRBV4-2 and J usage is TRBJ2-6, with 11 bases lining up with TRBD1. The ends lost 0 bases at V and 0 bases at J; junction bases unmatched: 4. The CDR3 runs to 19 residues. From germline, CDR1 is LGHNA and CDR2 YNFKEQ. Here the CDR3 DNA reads TGTGCCAGCAGCCAAGATCATGGGACAGGGGGCTCTGGGGCCAACGTCCTGACTTTC. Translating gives CASSQDHGTGGSGANVLTF.

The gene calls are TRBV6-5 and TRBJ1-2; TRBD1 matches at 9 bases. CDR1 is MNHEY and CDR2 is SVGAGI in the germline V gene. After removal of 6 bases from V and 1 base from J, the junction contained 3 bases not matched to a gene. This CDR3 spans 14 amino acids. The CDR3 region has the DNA TGTGCCAGCAGCTACAGGGGGCTTAACTATGGCTACACCTTC. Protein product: CASSYRGLNYGYTF.

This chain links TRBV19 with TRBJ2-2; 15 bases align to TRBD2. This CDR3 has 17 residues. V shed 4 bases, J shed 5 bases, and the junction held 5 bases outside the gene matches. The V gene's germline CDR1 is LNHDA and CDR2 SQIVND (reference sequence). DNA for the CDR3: TGTGCCAGTAGTAGGGGACTAGCGGGAGGCCGTACCGGGGAGCTGTTTTTT. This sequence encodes CASSRGLAGGRTGELFF.

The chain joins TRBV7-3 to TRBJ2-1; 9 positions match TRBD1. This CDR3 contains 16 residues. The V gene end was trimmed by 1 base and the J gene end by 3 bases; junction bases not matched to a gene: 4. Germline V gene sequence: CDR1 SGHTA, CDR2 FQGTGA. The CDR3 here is CASSLRAGQGYNEQFF. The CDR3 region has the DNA TGTGCCAGCAGCTTAAGGGCGGGACAGGGCTACAATGAGCAGTTCTTC.

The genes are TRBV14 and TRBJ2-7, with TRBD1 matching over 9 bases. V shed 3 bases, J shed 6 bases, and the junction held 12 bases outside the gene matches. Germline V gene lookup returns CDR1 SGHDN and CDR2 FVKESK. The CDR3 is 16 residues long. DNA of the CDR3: TGTGCCAGCAGCCAGCGGTCGGGGACAGGGAATACCGAGCAGTACTTC. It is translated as CASSQRSGTGNTEQYF. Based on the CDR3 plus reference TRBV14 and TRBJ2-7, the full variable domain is EAGVTQFPSHSVIEKGQTVTLRCDPISGHDNLYWYRRVMGKEIKFLLHFVKESKQDESGMPNNRFLAERTGGTYSTLKVQPAELEDSGVYFCASSQRSGTGNTEQYFGPGTRLTVT.

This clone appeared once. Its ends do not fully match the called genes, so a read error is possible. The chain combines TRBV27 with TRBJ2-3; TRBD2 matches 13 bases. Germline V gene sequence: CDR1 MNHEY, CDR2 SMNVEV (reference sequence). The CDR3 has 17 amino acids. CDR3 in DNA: TGTGCCAGCAGCCCGAGATGGACTAGCGGGGGAGGGGATATGCAGTATTTT. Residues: CASSPRWTSGGGDMQYF.

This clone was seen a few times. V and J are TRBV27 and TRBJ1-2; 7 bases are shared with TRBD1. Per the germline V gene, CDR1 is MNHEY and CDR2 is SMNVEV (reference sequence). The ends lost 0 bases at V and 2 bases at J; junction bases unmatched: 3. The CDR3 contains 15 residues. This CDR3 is CASSLSSTGNYGYTF. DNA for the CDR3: TGTGCCAGCAGTTTATCTTCGACAGGGAACTATGGCTACACCTTC.

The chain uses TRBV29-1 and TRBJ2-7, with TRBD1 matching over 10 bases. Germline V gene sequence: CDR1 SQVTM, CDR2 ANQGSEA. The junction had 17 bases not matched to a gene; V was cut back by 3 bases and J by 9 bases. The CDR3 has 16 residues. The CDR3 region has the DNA TGCAGCGTTGAGGGACAGGGGATCCACCCGCTAGGAGCGCAGTACTTC. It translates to CSVEGQGIHPLGAQYF.

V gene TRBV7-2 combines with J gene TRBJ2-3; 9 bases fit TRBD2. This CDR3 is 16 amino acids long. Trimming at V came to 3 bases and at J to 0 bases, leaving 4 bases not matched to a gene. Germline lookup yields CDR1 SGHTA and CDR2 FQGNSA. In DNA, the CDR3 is TGTGCCAGCAGCTTCCTAGCGGGATCTAGCACAGATACGCAGTATTTT. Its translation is CASSFLAGSSTDTQYF.

The CDR3 coding sequence is TGTGCCAGCAGAGGGACTAGCGGATCCTACAATGAGCAGTTCTTC. Translated, it gives CASRGTSGSYNEQFF. The gene calls are TRBV2 and TRBJ2-1; 11 positions agree with TRBD2. This CDR3 contains 15 residues. V gave up 6 bases and J gave up 1 base; unmatched junction bases: 2. Germline V lookup: CDR1 SNHLY, CDR2 FYNNEI.

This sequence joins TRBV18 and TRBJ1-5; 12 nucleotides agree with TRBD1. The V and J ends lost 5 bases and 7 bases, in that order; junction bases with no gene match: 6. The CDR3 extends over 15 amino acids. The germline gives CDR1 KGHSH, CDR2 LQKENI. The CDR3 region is CASSEGQGAVQPQHF. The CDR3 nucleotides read TGTGCCAGCTCAGAGGGACAGGGGGCGGTCCAGCCCCAGCATTTT.

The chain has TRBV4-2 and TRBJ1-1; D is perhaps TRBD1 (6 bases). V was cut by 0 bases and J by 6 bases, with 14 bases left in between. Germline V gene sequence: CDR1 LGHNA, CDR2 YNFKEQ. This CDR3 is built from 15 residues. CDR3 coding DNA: TGTGCCAGCAGCCAAGATCGGGGGGCTATTTCTGAAGCTTTCTTT. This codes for CASSQDRGAISEAFF.

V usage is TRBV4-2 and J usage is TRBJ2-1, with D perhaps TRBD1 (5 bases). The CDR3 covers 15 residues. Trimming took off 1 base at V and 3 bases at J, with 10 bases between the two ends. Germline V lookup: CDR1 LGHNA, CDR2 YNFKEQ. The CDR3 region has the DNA TGTGCCAGCAGCCAAGGGGCAGGGATCTACAATGAGCAGTTCTTC. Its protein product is CASSQGAGIYNEQFF.

The CDR3 region has the DNA TGTGCCAGAAGCCCAGTCATGTCTGAAGCTTTCTTT. Translation gives CARSPVMSEAFF. This rearrangement joins TRBV5-3 to TRBJ1-1; no firm D call. TRBV5-3 is recorded as an ORF, its role being uncertain. Trimming stripped 4 bases from V and 6 bases from J, with 10 bases between. The CDR3 sequence is 12 residues long.

The DNA of the CDR3 is TGTGCCAGCAGCCCAGCAGGGTACGAGCAGTACTTC. Encoded protein: CASSPAGYEQYF. The genes are TRBV7-2 and TRBJ2-7; possible D gene TRBD1, 5 bases. V was shortened by 5 bases and J by 4 bases, with 9 bases between the two germline ends. The length of the CDR3 is 12 residues. Germline-derived CDR1 and CDR2 are SGHTA and FQGNSA.

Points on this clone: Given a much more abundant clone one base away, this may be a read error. The CDR3 reads CASSEAGTGNSPLHF. CDR3 sequence (DNA): TGTGCCAGCAGTGAAGCAGGGACAGGGAATTCACCCCTCCACTTT. The chain combines TRBV6-1 with TRBJ1-6, with 9 bases aligning to TRBD1. The CDR3 runs to 15 residues. Germline CDR1 MNHNS, CDR2 SASEGT. V trimming: 0 bases; J trimming: 7 bases; junction bases outside the gene matches: 1.

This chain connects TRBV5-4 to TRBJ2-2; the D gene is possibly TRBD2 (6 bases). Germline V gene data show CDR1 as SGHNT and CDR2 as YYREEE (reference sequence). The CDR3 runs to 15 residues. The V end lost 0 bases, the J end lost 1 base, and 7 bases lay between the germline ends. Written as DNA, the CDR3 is TGTGCCAGCAGCTTGGGACTAGAGAACACCGGGGAGCTGTTTTTT. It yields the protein CASSLGLENTGELFF.

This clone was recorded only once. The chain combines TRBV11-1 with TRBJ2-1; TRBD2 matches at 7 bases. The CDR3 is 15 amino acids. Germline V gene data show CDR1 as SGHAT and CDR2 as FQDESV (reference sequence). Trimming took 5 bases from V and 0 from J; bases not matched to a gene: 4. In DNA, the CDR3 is TGTGCCAGCAGCACGCGGGGGAGCTCCTACAATGAGCAGTTCTTC. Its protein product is CASSTRGSSYNEQFF.

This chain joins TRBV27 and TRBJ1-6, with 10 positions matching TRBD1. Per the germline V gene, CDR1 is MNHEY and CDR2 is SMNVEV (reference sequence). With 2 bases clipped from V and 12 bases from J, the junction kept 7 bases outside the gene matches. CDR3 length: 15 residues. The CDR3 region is CASSLMGQGIKPLHF. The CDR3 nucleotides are TGTGCCAGCAGTTTAATGGGACAGGGGATAAAACCCCTCCACTTT.

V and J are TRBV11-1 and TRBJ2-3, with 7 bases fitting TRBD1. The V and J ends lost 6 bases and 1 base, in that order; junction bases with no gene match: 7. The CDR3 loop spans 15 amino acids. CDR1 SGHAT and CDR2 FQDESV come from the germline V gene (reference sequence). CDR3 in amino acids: CASRTGEPGTDTQYF. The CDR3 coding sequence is TGTGCCAGCAGAACAGGGGAGCCTGGCACAGATACGCAGTATTTT.

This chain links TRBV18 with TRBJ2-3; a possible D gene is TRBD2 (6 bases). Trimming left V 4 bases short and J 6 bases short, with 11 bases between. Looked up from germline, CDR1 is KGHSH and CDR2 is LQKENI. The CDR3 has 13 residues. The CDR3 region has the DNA TGTGCCAGCTCACAAAACGCGGGGGATACGCAGTATTTT. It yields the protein CASSQNAGDTQYF.

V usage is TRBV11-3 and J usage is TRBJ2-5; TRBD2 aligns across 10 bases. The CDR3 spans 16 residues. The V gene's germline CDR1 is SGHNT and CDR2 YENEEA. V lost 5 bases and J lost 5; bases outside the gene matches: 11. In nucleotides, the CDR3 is TGTGCCAGCAGCCAACCTAGCGGGGGTGTCCTGGAGACCCAGTACTTC. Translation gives CASSQPSGGVLETQYF.

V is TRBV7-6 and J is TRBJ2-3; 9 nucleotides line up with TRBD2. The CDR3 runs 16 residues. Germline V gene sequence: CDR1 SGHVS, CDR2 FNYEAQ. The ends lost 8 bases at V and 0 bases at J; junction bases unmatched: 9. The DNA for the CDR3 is TGTGCCAGCTCTCGCGGAGCGGGGGGTAGCACAGATACGCAGTATTTT. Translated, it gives CASSRGAGGSTDTQYF.

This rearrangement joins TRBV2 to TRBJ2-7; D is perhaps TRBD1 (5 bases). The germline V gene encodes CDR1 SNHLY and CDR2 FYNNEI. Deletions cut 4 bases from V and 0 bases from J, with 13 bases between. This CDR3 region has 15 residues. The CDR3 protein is CASSATQVSSYEQYF. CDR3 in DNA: TGTGCCAGCAGTGCAACACAGGTGAGCTCCTACGAGCAGTACTTC.

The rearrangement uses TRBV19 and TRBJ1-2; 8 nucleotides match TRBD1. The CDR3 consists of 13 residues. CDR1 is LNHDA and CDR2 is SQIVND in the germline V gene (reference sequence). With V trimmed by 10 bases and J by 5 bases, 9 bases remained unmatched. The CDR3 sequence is CATYRGFVYGYTF. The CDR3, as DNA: TGTGCCACCTACAGGGGGTTCGTATATGGCTACACCTTC.

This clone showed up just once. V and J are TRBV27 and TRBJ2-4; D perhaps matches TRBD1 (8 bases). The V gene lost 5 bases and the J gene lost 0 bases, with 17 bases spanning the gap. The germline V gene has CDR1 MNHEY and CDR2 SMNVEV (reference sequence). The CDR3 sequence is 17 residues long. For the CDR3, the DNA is TGTGCCAGCAGTATTCTCACAGGGGGGGTAGCCAAAAACATTCAGTACTTC. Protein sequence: CASSILTGGVAKNIQYF.

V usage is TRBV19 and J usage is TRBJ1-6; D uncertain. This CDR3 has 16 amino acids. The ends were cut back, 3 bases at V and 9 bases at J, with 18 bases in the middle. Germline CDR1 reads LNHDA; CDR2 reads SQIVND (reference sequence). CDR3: CASSIKLLKLGSPLHF. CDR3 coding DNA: TGTGCCAGTAGTATTAAGCTTCTTAAGCTAGGTTCACCCCTCCACTTT. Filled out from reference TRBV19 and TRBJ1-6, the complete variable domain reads DGGITQSPKYLFRKEGQNVTLSCEQNLNHDAMYWYRQDPGQGLRLIYYSQIVNDFQKGDIAEGYSVSREKKESFPLTVTSAQKNPTAFYLCASSIKLLKLGSPLHFGNGTRLTVT.

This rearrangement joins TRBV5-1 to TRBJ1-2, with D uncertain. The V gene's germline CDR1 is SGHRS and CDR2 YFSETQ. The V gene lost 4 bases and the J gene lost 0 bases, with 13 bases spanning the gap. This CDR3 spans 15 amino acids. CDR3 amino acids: CASSVGLGSNYGYTF. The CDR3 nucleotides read TGCGCCAGCAGCGTTGGACTGGGATCTAACTATGGCTACACCTTC.

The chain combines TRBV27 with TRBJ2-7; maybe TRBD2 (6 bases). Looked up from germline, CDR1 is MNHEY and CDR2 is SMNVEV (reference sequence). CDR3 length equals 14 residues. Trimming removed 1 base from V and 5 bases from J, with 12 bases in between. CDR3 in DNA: TGTGCCAGCAGTTTATTGAACGGGAGAAACGAGCAGTACTTC. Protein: CASSLLNGRNEQYF.

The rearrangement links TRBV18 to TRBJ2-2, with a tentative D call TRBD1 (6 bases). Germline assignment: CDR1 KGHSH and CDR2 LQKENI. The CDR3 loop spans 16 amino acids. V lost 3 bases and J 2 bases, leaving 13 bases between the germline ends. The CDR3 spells CASSPQGKSNTGELFF. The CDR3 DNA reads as TGTGCCAGCTCACCTCAGGGGAAGTCTAACACCGGGGAGCTGTTTTTT. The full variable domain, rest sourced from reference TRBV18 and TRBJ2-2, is NAGVMQNPRHLVRRRGQEARLRCSPMKGHSHVYWYRQLPEEGLKFMVYLQKENIIDESGMPKERFSAEFPKEGPSILRIQQVVRGDSAAYFCASSPQGKSNTGELFFGEGSRLTVL.

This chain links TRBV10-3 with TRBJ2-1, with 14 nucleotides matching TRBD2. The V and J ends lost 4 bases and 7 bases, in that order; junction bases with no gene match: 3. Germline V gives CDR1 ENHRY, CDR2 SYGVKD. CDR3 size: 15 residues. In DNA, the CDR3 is TGTGCCATCAGTGGGGGACTAGCGGGAGAAAATGAGCAGTTCTTC. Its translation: CAISGGLAGENEQFF.

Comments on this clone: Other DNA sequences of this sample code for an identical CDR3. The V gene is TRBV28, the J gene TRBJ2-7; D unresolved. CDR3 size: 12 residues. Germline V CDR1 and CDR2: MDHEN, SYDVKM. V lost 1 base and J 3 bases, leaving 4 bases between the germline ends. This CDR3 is CASSLSGYEQYF. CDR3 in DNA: TGTGCCAGCAGTTTATCCGGCTACGAGCAGTACTTC.